This TCR beta chain derives from a study of blood T cell repertoires in COVID-19. Looking at the study overall: COVID-19 samples from acute and convalescent phases originated in the United States, Italy and Spain. Sample material is recorded as cDNA or gDNA derived from T cells, B-cell-depleted T cells, or PBMCs.

This clone was observed once. CDR1 is KGHDR, CDR2 SFDVKD, per germline. Trimming at V came to 6 bases and at J to 5 bases, leaving 14 bases not matched to a gene. The CDR3 loop spans 16 amino acids. Under the authors' procedure: Reference gene primer amplification in the assay estimated nucleated cell counts. Using immunoSEQ multiplex PCR, the repertoire was profiled, and TCRdb retains in-frame clones only, with some absent. V and J calls and clone size are given by that table; D and trimming were obtained from the DNA. This sample has roughly 380,000 clones; 85% occur once, and the top ten carry roughly 3.7%.

Source material: peripheral blood. V gene TRBV24-1 combines with J gene TRBJ2-7; 8 positions match TRBD1. The sequence came from a woman younger than 35 with acute or convalescent COVID-19. CDR3 DNA sequence: TGTGCCACCAGTCCAGGCCCAGGACAGGGTGCTGACGAGCAGTACTTC. This gives the protein CATSPGPGQGADEQYF.